A selection of T cell receptor beta chains follows, all from one sample in a study of CD8+CD57+ T cells in acquired aplastic anemia. TCRdb reanalysed the reads using MiXCR and keeps one entry per CDR3 protein. Among about 150,000 distinct CDR3 sequences listed, about 48% were seen once. Sequenced: sorted CD4+, CD8+, or CD8+CD57+ T cells (not recorded which) from PBMCs. The receptors shown here come from a human donor with aplastic anemia. The CDR3 runs from the conserved cysteine through the conserved F or W. A D gene is named only where the DNA matches it firmly. Part of the rows lack a size; the others show once, few, many or a class for expanded clones.

TRBV12-3/TRBV12-4	TRBJ2-5	.	TRBD1	TGTGCCAGCAGAAAGGGACAGATGCAAGAGACCCAGTACTTC	CASRKGQMQETQYF
TRBV15	TRBJ2-3	.	.	TGTGCCACCAGCAAGGAACCGGAGGGAGGTGATACGCACTATTTT	CATSKEPEGGDTHYF
TRBV2	TRBJ1-5	few	.	TGTGCCAGCAGTGAAGGCAGAATTGGCAATCAGCCCCAGCATTTT	CASSEGRIGNQPQHF
TRBV7-2	TRBJ2-1	once	.	TGTGCCAGCAGCGTACTCAGAAATGAGCAGTTCTTC	CASSVLRNEQFF
TRBV29-1	TRBJ1-1	.	.	TGCAGCGTTGAAAGCGTCGGACTGAACACTGAAGCTTTCTTT	CSVESVGLNTEAFF
TRBV20-1	TRBJ2-7	few	.	TGCAGTGCTAGTTTAAGGAACGAGCAGTACTTC	CSASLRNEQYF
TRBV19	TRBJ1-2	.	TRBD1	TGTGCCAGTAGGGGGACAGGGGGCTTCGGCTACACCTTC	CASRGTGGFGYTF
TRBV15	TRBJ1-5	.	.	TGTGCCACCAGCAGAGTACCGGGGACACTAGAGGATCAGCCCCAGCATTTT	CATSRVPGTLEDQPQHF
TRBV7-9	TRBJ2-7	.	.	TGTGCCAGCAGCTTAGGGGCAGGGTACGAGCAGTACTTC	CASSLGAGYEQYF
TRBV10-3	TRBJ2-3	.	.	TGTGCCATCAGTGGCCAGGGGACAGATACGCAGTATTTT	CAISGQGTDTQYF
TRBV24-1	TRBJ2-3	.	.	TGTGCCACCAGTGATTGGGATGAAACAGATACGCAGTATTTT	CATSDWDETDTQYF
TRBV24-1	TRBJ2-7	.	TRBD2	TGTGCCACCAGTGATTCGAGACTAGCGGGAGTGGCCGAGCAGTACTTC	CATSDSRLAGVAEQYF
TRBV27	TRBJ1-1	.	.	TGTGCCAGCAGTTTATCTAACAGGGAGAACACTGAAGCTTTCTTT	CASSLSNRENTEAFF
TRBV10-3	TRBJ2-7	.	.	TGTGCCATCAGTGAGTCGAGGCAGTCCAACGAGCAGTACTTC	CAISESRQSNEQYF
TRBV5-1	TRBJ2-2	.	TRBD2	TGCGCCAGCAGCTTGCGGGAGGACTACACCGGGGAGCTGTTTTTT	CASSLREDYTGELFF
TRBV29-1	TRBJ1-1	once	.	TGCAGCGTCCAGACAGAGAACACTGAAGCTTTCTTT	CSVQTENTEAFF
TRBV15	TRBJ1-2	.	.	TGTGCCACCAGCAGCGGGAAGGACTATGGCTACACCTTC	CATSSGKDYGYTF
TRBV7-3	TRBJ2-7	.	TRBD2	TGTGCCAGCAGGGACCGGACTAGCGGGGGGCCTGCCTACGAGCAGTACTTC	CASRDRTSGGPAYEQYF
TRBV3-1	TRBJ1-3	.	.	TGTGCCAGCAGCCCAGAATCGGGCGCTCCAAACACCATATATTTT	CASSPESGAPNTIYF